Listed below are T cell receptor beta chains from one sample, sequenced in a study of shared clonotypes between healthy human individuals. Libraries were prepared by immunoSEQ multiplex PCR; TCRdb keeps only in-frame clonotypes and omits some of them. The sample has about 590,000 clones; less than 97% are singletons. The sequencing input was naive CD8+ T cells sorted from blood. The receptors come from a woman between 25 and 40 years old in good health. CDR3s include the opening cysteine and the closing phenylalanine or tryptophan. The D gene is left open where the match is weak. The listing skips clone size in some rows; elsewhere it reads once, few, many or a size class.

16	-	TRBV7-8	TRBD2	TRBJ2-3	CASSLYELAGVGTQYF	TGTGCCAGCAGCTTGTACGAACTAGCGGGCGTCGGTACGCAGTATTTT
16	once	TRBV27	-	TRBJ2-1	CASSPSSTTSYNEQFF	TGTGCCAGCAGTCCTAGTTCGACGACCTCCTACAATGAGCAGTTCTTC
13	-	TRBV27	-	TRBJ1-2	CASSQGANYGYTF	TGTGCCAGCAGCCAGGGAGCTAACTATGGCTACACCTTC
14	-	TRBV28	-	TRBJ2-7	CASSYGQNSYEQYF	TGTGCCAGCAGCTATGGACAGAACTCCTACGAGCAGTACTTC
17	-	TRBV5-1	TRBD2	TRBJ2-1	CASSWGTSGRLYNEQFF	TGCGCCAGCAGCTGGGGGACTAGCGGGAGACTCTACAATGAGCAGTTCTTC
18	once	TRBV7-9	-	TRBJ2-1	CASSSPQGRAPLGNEQFF	TGTGCCAGCAGTTCCCCACAGGGGAGGGCGCCCTTGGGGAATGAGCAGTTCTTC
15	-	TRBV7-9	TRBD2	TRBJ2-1	CASSSPGGGRNEQFF	TGTGCCAGCAGCTCCCCCGGGGGGGGGAGGAATGAGCAGTTCTTC
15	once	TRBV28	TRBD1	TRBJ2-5	CASSLTGQGQETQYF	TGTGCCAGCAGTTTGACAGGACAGGGCCAAGAGACCCAGTACTTC
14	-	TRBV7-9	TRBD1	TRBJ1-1	CASTQGGGNTEAFF	TGTGCCAGCACCCAGGGGGGAGGGAACACTGAAGCTTTCTTT
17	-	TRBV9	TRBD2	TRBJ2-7	CASSTRSSGLSSYEQYF	TGTGCCAGCAGCACCCGAAGTAGCGGGCTTAGCTCCTACGAGCAGTACTTC
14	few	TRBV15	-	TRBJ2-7	CATSRGGESYEQYF	TGTGCCACCAGCAGAGGGGGGGAGAGCTACGAGCAGTACTTC
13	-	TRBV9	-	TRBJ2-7	CASSVDGSYEQYF	TGTGCCAGCAGCGTCGACGGATCCTACGAGCAGTACTTC
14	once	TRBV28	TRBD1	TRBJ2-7	CASSEWDRVHEQYF	TGTGCCAGCAGTGAATGGGACAGGGTCCACGAGCAGTACTTC
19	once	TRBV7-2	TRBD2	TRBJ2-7	CASSLSAPGLAGAFYEQYF	TGTGCCAGCAGCTTATCTGCCCCAGGACTAGCGGGAGCATTCTACGAGCAGTACTTC
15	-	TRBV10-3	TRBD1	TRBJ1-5	CAISETTGANQPQHF	TGTGCCATCAGTGAGACGACAGGGGCCAATCAGCCCCAGCATTTT
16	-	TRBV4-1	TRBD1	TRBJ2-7	CASSQGGTGAGYEQYF	TGCGCCAGCAGCCAGGGGGGGACAGGGGCGGGCTACGAGCAGTACTTC
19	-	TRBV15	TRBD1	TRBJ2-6	CATSRTRTGVGSGANVLTF	TGTGCCACCAGCAGGACCAGGACAGGAGTCGGCTCTGGGGCCAACGTCCTGACTTTC
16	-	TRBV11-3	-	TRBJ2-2	CASSLGVGWGTGELFF	TGTGCCAGCAGCTTAGGAGTGGGATGGGGTACCGGGGAGCTGTTTTTT
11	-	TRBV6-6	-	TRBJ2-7	CASSDPFEQYF	TGTGCCAGCAGTGACCCGTTCGAGCAGTACTTC